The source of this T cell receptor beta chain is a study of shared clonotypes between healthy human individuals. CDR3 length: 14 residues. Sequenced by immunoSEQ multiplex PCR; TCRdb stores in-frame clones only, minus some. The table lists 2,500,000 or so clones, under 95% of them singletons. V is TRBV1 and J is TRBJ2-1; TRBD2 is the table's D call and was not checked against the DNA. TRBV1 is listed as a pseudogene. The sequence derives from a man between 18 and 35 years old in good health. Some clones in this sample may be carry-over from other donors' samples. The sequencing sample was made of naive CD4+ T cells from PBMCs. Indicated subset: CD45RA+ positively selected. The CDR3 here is CTSSLAGGYNEQFF. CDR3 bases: TGCACCAGCAGCCTCGCGGGGGGGTACAATGAGCAGTTCTTC.